This T cell receptor (beta chain) came from a study of glioma-infiltrating T cells after dendritic cell vaccination. Profiling relied on immunoSEQ multiplex PCR, and the TCRdb table lists in-frame clones only, not all of them. This sample has around 72,000 clones; roughly 79% occur once, and the top ten carry roughly 7.9%. The V gene's germline CDR1 is SGHTA and CDR2 FQGNSA. J was trimmed by 6 bases and V by 5 bases; bases with no gene match: 9. The CDR3 spans 15 residues. Sequencing was performed on blood, taken before dendritic cell vaccination. The V and J genes are TRBV7-2 and TRBJ1-4; TRBD1 matches 7 bases. The clonotype originates from a human donor with glioblastoma. The CDR3 nucleotides are TGTGCCAGCAGCCTCAGGGGGGTATGGGATGAAAAACTGTTTTTT. Residues: CASSLRGVWDEKLFF.